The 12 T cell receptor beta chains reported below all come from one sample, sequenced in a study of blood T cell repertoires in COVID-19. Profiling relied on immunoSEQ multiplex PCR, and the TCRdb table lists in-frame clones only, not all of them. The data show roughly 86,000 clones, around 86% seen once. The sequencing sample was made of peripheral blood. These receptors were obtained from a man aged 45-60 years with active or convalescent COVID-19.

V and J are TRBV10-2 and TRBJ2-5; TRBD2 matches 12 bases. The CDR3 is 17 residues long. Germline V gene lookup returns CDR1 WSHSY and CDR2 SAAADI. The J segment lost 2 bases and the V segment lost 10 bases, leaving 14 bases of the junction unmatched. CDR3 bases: TGCGCCACTTCTCACCCTACTGGGACTAGCGGGCAAGAGACCCAGTACTTC. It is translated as CATSHPTGTSGQETQYF.

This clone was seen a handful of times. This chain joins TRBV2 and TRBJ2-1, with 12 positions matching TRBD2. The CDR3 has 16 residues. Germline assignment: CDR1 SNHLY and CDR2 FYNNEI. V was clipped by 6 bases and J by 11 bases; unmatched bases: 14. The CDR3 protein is CASRDNLAGGSIKQFF. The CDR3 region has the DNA TGTGCCAGCAGGGATAATCTAGCGGGGGGGAGCATCAAGCAGTTCTTC.

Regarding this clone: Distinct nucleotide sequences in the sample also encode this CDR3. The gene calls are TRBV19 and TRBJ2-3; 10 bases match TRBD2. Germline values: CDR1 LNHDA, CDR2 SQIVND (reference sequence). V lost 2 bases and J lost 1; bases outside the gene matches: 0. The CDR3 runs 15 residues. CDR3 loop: CASSILAGGTDTQYF. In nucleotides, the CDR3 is TGTGCCAGTAGTATACTAGCGGGGGGCACAGATACGCAGTATTTT.

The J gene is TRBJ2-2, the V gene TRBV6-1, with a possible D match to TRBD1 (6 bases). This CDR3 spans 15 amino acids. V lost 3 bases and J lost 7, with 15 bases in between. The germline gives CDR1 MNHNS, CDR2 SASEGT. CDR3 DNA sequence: TGTGCCAGCAGTGACCGGGCAGGGGCTGGCGGGGAGCTGTTTTTT. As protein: CASSDRAGAGGELFF.

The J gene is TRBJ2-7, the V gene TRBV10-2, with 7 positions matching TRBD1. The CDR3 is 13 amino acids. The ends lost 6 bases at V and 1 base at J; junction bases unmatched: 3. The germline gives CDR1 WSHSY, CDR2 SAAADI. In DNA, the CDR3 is TGCGCCAGCAGGGGGGACAGTTCCTACGAGCAGTACGTC. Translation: CASRGDSSYEQYV.

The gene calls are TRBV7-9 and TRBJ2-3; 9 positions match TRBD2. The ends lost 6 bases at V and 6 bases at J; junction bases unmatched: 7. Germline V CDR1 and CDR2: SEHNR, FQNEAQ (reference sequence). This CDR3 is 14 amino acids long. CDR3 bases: TGTGCCAGCAGATTGTCTAGCGGGGTTGATACGCAGTATTTT. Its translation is CASRLSSGVDTQYF.

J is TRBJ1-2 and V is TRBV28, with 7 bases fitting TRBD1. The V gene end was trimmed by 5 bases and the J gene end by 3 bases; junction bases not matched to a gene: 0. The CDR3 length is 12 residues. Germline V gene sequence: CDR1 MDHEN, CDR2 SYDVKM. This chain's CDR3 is CASSDRDYGYTF. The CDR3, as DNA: TGTGCCAGCAGTGACAGGGACTATGGCTACACCTTC.

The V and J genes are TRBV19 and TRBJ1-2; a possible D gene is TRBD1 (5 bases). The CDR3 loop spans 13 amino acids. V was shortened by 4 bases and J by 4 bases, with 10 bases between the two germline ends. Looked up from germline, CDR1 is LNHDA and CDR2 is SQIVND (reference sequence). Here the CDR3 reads CASSSEGLYGYTF. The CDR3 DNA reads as TGTGCCAGTAGTAGCGAGGGACTCTATGGCTACACCTTC. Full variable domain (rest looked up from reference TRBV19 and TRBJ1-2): DGGITQSPKYLFRKEGQNVTLSCEQNLNHDAMYWYRQDPGQGLRLIYYSQIVNDFQKGDIAEGYSVSREKKESFPLTVTSAQKNPTAFYLCASSSEGLYGYTFGSGTRLTVV.

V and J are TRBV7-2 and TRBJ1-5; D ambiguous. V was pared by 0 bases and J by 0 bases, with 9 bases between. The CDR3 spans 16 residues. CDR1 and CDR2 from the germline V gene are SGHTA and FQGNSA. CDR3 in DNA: TGTGCCAGCAGCTTAGCGAACGGGTATAGCAATCAGCCCCAGCATTTT. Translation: CASSLANGYSNQPQHF.

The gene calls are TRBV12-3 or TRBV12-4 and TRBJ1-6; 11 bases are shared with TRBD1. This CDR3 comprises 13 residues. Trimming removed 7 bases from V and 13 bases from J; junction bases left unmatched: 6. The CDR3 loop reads CASKGTGGAPLHF. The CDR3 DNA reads TGTGCCAGCAAGGGGACAGGGGGGGCCCCCCTCCACTTT.

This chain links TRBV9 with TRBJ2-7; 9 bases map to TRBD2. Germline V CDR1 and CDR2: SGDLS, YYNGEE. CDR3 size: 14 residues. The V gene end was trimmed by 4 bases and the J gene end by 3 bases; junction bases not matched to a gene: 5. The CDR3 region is CASSPGLANYEQYF. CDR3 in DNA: TGTGCCAGCAGCCCGGGACTAGCCAACTACGAGCAGTACTTC.

Written as DNA, the CDR3 is TGTGCCAGTAGTACCTCTAGGGGGCCGGGCAATCAGCCCCAGCATTTT. Translation gives CASSTSRGPGNQPQHF. The chain combines TRBV19 with TRBJ1-5, with 7 nucleotides matching TRBD1. V dropped 4 bases and J dropped 2; count of bases not matched to a gene: 8. The germline V gene encodes CDR1 LNHDA and CDR2 SQIVND (reference sequence). This CDR3 spans 16 amino acids.